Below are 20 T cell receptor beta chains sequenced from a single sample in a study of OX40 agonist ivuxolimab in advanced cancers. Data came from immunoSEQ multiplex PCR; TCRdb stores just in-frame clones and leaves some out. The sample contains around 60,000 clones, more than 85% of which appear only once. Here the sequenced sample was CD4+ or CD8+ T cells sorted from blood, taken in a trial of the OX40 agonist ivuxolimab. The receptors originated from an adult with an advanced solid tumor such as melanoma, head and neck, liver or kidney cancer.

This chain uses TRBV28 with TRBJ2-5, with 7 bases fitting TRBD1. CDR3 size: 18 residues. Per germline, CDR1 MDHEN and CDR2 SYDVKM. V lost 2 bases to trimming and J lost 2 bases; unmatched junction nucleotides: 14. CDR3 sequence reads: CASSLPVQGLRSQETQYF. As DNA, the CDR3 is TGTGCCAGCAGTTTACCCGTACAGGGGCTGAGGTCGCAAGAGACCCAGTACTTC.

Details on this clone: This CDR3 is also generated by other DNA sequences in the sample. In DNA, the CDR3 is TGTGCCAGCAGCGTGGCTCGCGGGCAGGGGGAGACCCAGTACTTC. Amino acid sequence: CASSVARGQGETQYF. The J gene is TRBJ2-5, the V gene TRBV9; TRBD1 might be the D (6 bases). The CDR3 spans 15 residues. V was cut by 2 bases and J by 5 bases, with 16 bases left in between. Per germline, CDR1 SGDLS and CDR2 YYNGEE.

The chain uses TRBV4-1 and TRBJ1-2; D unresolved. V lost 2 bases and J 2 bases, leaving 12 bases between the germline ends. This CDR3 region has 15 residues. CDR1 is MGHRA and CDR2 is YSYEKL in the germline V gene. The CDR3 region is CASSQWSDENYGYTF. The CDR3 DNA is TGCGCCAGCAGCCAATGGTCGGACGAAAACTATGGCTACACCTTC.

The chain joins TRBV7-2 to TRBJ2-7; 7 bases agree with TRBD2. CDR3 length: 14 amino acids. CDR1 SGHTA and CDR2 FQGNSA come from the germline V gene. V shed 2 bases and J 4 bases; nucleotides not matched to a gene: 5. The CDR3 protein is CASSLRGSLYEQYF. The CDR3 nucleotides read TGTGCCAGCAGCTTACGCGGGAGCTTATACGAGCAGTACTTC. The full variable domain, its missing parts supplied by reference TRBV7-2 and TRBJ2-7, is GAGVSQSPSNKVTEKGKDVELRCDPISGHTALYWYRQSLGQGLEFLIYFQGNSAPDKSGLPSDRFSAERTGGSVSTLTIQRTQQEDSAVYLCASSLRGSLYEQYFGPGTRLTVT.

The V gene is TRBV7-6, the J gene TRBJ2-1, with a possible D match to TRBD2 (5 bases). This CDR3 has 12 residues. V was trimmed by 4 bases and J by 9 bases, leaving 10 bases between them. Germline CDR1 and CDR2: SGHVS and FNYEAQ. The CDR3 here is CASSSASTEQFF. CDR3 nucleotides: TGTGCCAGCAGCTCCGCTAGCACTGAGCAGTTCTTC.

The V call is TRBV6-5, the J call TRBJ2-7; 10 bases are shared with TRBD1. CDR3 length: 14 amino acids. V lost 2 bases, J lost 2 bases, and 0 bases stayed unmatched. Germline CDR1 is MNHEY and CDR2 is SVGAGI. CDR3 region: CASSYGTGAYEQYF. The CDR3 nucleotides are TGTGCCAGCAGTTACGGGACAGGGGCCTACGAGCAGTACTTC.

This CDR3 is CASTGQGVSGELFF. CDR3 DNA sequence: TGTGCCAGCACAGGCCAGGGGGTATCCGGGGAGCTGTTTTTT. This chain links TRBV6-5 with TRBJ2-2; 7 bases agree with TRBD1. The V gene's germline CDR1 is MNHEY and CDR2 SVGAGI. The CDR3 is 14 amino acids. Unmatched junction bases numbered 8, after V lost 7 bases and J lost 6 bases.

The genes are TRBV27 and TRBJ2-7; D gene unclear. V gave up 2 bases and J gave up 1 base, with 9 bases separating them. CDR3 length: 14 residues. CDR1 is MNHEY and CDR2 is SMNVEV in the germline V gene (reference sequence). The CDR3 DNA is TGTGCCAGCAGTTTAGGCCCGGGTTCCTACGAGCAGTACTTC. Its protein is CASSLGPGSYEQYF.

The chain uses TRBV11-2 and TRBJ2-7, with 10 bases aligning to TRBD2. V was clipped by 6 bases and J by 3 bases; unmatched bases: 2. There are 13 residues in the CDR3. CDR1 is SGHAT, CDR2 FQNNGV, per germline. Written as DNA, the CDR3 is TGTGCCAGCAGACTAGCGGGGAGCTACGAGCAGTACTTC. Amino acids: CASRLAGSYEQYF.

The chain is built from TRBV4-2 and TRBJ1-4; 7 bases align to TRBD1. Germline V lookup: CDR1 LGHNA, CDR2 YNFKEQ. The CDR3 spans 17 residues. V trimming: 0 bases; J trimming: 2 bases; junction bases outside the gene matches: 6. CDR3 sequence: CASSQEGTGQTNEKLFF. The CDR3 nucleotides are TGTGCCAGCAGCCAAGAGGGTACGGGACAGACTAATGAAAAACTGTTTTTT.

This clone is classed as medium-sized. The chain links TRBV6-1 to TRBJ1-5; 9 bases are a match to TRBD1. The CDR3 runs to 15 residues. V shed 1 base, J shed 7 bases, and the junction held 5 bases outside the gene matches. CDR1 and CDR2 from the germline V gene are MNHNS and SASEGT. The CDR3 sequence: CASSEGGTGGQPQHF. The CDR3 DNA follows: TGTGCCAGCAGTGAAGGGGGCACAGGGGGCCAGCCCCAGCATTTT.

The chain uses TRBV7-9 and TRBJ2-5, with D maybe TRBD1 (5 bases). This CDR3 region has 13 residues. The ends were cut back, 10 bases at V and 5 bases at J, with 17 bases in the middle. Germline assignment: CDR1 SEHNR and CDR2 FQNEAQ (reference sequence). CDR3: CATQGGAWETQYF. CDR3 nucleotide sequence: TGTGCCACCCAGGGTGGGGCGTGGGAGACCCAGTACTTC.

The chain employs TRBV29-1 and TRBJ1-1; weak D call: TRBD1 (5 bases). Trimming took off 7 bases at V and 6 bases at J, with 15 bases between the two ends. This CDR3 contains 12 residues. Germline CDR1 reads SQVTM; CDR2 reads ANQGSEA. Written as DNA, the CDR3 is TGCAGCGGGGCGGGAGGGGACGCTGAAGCTTTCTTT. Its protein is CSGAGGDAEAFF.

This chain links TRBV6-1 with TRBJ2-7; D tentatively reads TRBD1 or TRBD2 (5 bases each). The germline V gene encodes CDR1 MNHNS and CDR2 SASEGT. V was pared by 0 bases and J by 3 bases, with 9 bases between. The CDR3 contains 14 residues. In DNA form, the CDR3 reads TGTGCCAGCAGTGAAGCGGGGGTATTCTACGAGCAGTACTTC. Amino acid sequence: CASSEAGVFYEQYF.

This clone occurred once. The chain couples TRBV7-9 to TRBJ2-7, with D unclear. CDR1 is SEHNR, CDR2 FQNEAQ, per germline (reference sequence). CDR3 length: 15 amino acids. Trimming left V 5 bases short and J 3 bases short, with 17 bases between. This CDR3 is CASSPVGPEIYEQYF. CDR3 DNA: TGTGCCAGCAGCCCCGTTGGGCCGGAGATCTACGAGCAGTACTTC.

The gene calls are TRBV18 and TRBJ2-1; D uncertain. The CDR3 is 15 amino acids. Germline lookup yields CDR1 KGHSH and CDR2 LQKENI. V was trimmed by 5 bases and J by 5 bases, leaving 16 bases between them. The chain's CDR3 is CASSMIILTDNEQFF. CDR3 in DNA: TGTGCCAGCTCAATGATCATTCTAACAGACAATGAGCAGTTCTTC.

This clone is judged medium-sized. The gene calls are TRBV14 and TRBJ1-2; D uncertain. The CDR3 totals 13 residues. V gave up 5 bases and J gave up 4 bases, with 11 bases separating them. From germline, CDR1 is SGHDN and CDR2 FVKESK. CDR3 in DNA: TGTGCCAGCAGCGTATCTGATAGCTATGGCTACACCTTC. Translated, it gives CASSVSDSYGYTF.

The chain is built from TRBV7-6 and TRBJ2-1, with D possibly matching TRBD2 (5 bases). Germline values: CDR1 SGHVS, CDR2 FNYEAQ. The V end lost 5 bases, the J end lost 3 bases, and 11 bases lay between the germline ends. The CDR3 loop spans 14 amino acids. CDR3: CASSPRLNYNEQFF. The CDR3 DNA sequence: TGTGCCAGCAGCCCCAGACTAAACTACAATGAGCAGTTCTTC.

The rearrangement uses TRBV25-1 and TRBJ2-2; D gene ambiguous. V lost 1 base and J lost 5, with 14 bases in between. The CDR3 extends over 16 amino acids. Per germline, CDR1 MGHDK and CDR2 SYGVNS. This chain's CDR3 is CASSESLAPATGELFF. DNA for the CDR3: TGTGCCAGCAGTGAATCCTTGGCGCCAGCAACCGGGGAGCTGTTTTTT. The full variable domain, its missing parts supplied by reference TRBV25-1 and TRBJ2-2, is EADIYQTPRYLVIGTGKKITLECSQTMGHDKMYWYQQDPGMELHLIHYSYGVNSTEKGDLSSESTVSRIRTEHFPLTLESARPSHTSQYLCASSESLAPATGELFFGEGSRLTVL.

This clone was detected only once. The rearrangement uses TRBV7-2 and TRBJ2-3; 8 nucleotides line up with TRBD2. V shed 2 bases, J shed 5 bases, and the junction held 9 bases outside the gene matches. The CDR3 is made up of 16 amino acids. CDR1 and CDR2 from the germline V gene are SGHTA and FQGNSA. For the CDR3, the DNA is TGTGCCAGCAGCTTACTTCTCCGGCTAGCGGGAGATACGCAGTATTTT. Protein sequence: CASSLLLRLAGDTQYF.